Shown below are 15 T cell receptor beta chains from a single sample sequenced in a study of molecular identifiers for immune sequencing clone quantification. TCRdb reprocessed the PCR reads with MiXCR, giving one entry per CDR3 protein. The sample lists approximately 500,000 distinct CDR3 sequences; 20% to 25% were seen once. The sequencing input was naive CD8+ T cells from blood, with Jurkat cell RNA spiked in. Subset: FACS-sorted CD8+CD4-CCR7+CD45RA+ naive T cells. Receptors originate from a human donor in good health. Some libraries in this study had Jurkat cell RNA spiked in.

The chain combines TRBV4-3 with TRBJ1-4; TRBD1 aligns across 7 bases. Trimming cost V 4 bases and J 8 bases; bases outside gene matches: 10. This CDR3 has 15 amino acids. CDR1 and CDR2 (germline): LGHNA, YSLEER. The CDR3 nucleotides read TGCGCCAGCAGCCCCCGGACAGGAGAGTCCGAAAAACTGTTTTTT. This gives the protein CASSPRTGESEKLFF.

This clonotype has a count of ten or more. This rearrangement joins TRBV14 to TRBJ2-3; D is uncertain. Germline CDR1 reads SGHDN; CDR2 reads FVKESK. The V and J ends lost 0 bases and 0 bases respectively, with 13 bases between them. This CDR3 has 17 residues. CDR3 sequence reads: CASSQESLTFSTDTQYF. CDR3 nucleotides: TGTGCCAGCAGCCAAGAATCGTTGACGTTTAGCACAGATACGCAGTATTTT.

The V gene is TRBV6-1, the J gene TRBJ2-7; D is undetermined. This CDR3 comprises 10 residues. The germline V gene has CDR1 MNHNS and CDR2 SASEGT. Deletions cut 8 bases from V and 4 bases from J, with 6 bases between. The CDR3 DNA sequence: TGTGCCAGCGTTGGATACGAGCAGTACTTC. Its protein product is CASVGYEQYF.

J is TRBJ2-2 and V is TRBV9; 7 positions agree with TRBD1. Looked up from germline, CDR1 is SGDLS and CDR2 is YYNGEE. CDR3 length: 15 amino acids. V lost 4 bases, J lost 1 base, and 4 bases stayed unmatched. The CDR3 here is CASSWDRQNTGELFF. In DNA, the CDR3 is TGTGCCAGCAGCTGGGACAGACAGAACACCGGGGAGCTGTTTTTT.

This clonotype was detected many times. The chain employs TRBV20-1 and TRBJ2-5; 9 bases agree with TRBD2. The CDR3 consists of 14 residues. CDR1 is DFQATT and CDR2 is SNEGSKA in the germline V gene (reference sequence). J was trimmed by 4 bases and V by 6 bases; bases with no gene match: 9. The CDR3 here is CSAPPSGEGETQYF. The CDR3 coding sequence is TGCAGTGCCCCCCCTAGCGGGGAAGGAGAGACCCAGTACTTC.

In this sample, this clonotype turned up a few times. J is TRBJ1-2 and V is TRBV4-3, with 8 bases lining up with TRBD1. Germline CDR1 and CDR2: LGHNA and YSLEER. This CDR3 is built from 15 residues. The V gene end was trimmed by 0 bases and the J gene end by 4 bases; junction bases not matched to a gene: 4. This chain's CDR3 is CASSQDLGQAYGYTF. Here the CDR3 DNA reads TGCGCCAGCAGCCAAGATCTGGGACAGGCCTATGGCTACACCTTC.

Remarks on this clonotype: A much bigger clone sits one base away, suggesting this may be a read error. The CDR3 carries no conserved terminal phenylalanine or tryptophan, so it likely arises from a read error. CDR3 sequence reads: CSASRVHEQYL. DNA for the CDR3: TGCAGTGCTAGCAGGGTTCACGAGCAGTACCTC. The chain links TRBV20-1 to TRBJ2-7; a possible D gene is TRBD1 (5 bases). Germline CDR1 and CDR2: DFQATT and SNEGSKA (reference sequence). The CDR3 has 11 amino acids. V shed 3 bases and J shed 5 bases, with 8 bases lying between them.

Only a few counts were recorded for this clonotype. The rearrangement uses TRBV27 and TRBJ2-5; TRBD1 is a possible D gene (6 bases). The length of the CDR3 is 14 residues. Trimming left V 6 bases short and J 2 bases short, with 13 bases between. Germline V gene lookup returns CDR1 MNHEY and CDR2 SMNVEV (reference sequence). The CDR3 DNA follows: TGTGCCAGCAGCCCCCTACAGGGACAAGAGACCCAGTACTTC. It yields the protein CASSPLQGQETQYF.

The CDR3 DNA reads as TGTGCCAGCAGCCCCCGGGGAGCGGGGGTTAGCACAGATACGCAGTATTTT. Protein product: CASSPRGAGVSTDTQYF. This chain uses TRBV7-9 with TRBJ2-3, with 8 bases fitting TRBD2. After removal of 5 bases from V and 0 bases from J, the junction contained 10 bases not matched to a gene. Germline CDR1 is SEHNR and CDR2 is FQNEAQ (reference sequence). This CDR3 has 17 amino acids.

This clonotype was seen once. The V call is TRBV4-1, the J call TRBJ1-4, with no clear D. In germline, CDR1 is MGHRA, CDR2 YSYEKL. Trimming shortened V by 4 bases and J by 4 bases, and 16 bases separated the two germline ends. This CDR3 region has 16 residues. CDR3 DNA: TGCGCCAGCAGCCCTATAAAAAGGGTAGATAATGAAAAACTGTTTTTT. It yields the protein CASSPIKRVDNEKLFF.

This clonotype was seen ten or more times. The chain carries TRBV11-2 and TRBJ2-3; 9 bases line up with TRBD2. Germline V lookup: CDR1 SGHAT, CDR2 FQNNGV. V shed 4 bases, J shed 4 bases, and the junction held 9 bases outside the gene matches. The CDR3 length is 16 residues. The CDR3 DNA follows: TGTGCCAGCAGCTCGTTAGCGGGAGAGACTCCAGATACGCAGTATTTT. Translated, it gives CASSSLAGETPDTQYF.

This clonotype was counted at least ten times. CDR3 region: CASSMLAVSNQPQHF. The CDR3 DNA reads as TGTGCCAGTAGTATGTTGGCAGTGAGCAATCAGCCCCAGCATTTT. The chain joins TRBV19 to TRBJ1-5; no clear D gene. The germline V gene has CDR1 LNHDA and CDR2 SQIVND (reference sequence). This CDR3 comprises 15 residues. V lost 3 bases to trimming and J lost 1 base, with 10 bases between them.

For this clonotype: This sequence may be a read error, since a much larger clone differs from it by one base. The V call is TRBV29-1, the J call TRBJ2-7, with TRBD1 identical over 7 bases. The trim removed 4 bases at V and 0 bases at J, leaving 3 bases unmatched. CDR1 is SQVTM, CDR2 ANQGSEA, per germline. This CDR3 contains 13 residues. The CDR3: CSVATGSSYEQYF. The DNA for the CDR3 is TGCAGCGTTGCGACAGGGAGCTCCTACGAGCAGTACTTC.

The V call is TRBV28, the J call TRBJ2-7; possibly TRBD1 or TRBD2 for D (5 bases each). Per the germline V gene, CDR1 is MDHEN and CDR2 is SYDVKM. V lost 0 bases, J lost 0 bases, and 9 bases lay in between. The CDR3 totals 15 residues. In DNA, the CDR3 is TGTGCCAGCAGTTTATGGAGGGGCCTCTCCTACGAGCAGTACTTC. The encoded protein is CASSLWRGLSYEQYF.

The genes are TRBV11-2 and TRBJ2-7; D is unresolved. From germline, CDR1 is SGHAT and CDR2 FQNNGV. Trimming removed 6 bases at V and 5 bases at J, with 14 bases between. The CDR3 extends over 13 amino acids. The chain's CDR3 is CASSRIRSHEQYF. In DNA, the CDR3 is TGTGCCAGCAGTCGTATCAGGTCCCACGAGCAGTACTTC.